The 30 T cell receptor beta chains presented below share a single source sample, sequenced in a study of OX40 agonist ivuxolimab in advanced cancers. Assay used: immunoSEQ multiplex PCR; TCRdb lists only in-frame clones, some missing. The profile shows roughly 50,000 clones, over 90% of them singletons. Sequencing used CD4+ or CD8+ T cells sorted from blood, obtained in a trial of the OX40 agonist ivuxolimab. The origin of the receptors is an adult with an advanced solid tumor such as melanoma, head and neck, liver or kidney cancer.

The chain links TRBV19 to TRBJ2-7; 8 positions match TRBD1. The germline V gene encodes CDR1 LNHDA and CDR2 SQIVND (reference sequence). This CDR3 comprises 14 residues. The ends lost 4 bases at V and 5 bases at J; junction bases unmatched: 7. The CDR3 is CASSNRQGANEQYF. CDR3 in DNA: TGTGCCAGTAGTAATAGGCAGGGGGCCAACGAGCAGTACTTC.

V gene TRBV4-2 combines with J gene TRBJ2-5, with 7 positions matching TRBD2. After removal of 3 bases from V and 1 base from J, the junction contained 8 bases not matched to a gene. The CDR3 is 16 amino acids. The V gene's germline CDR1 is LGHNA and CDR2 YNFKEQ. DNA for the CDR3: TGTGCCAGCAGCCAGGAGAGCGGGGCCCTCCAAGAGACCCAGTACTTC. The encoded protein is CASSQESGALQETQYF.

The chain carries TRBV6-6 and TRBJ2-3; tentative D call: TRBD2 (7 bases). V lost 8 bases and J lost 3, with 18 bases in between. The germline CDR1 and CDR2 sequences are MNHNY and SVGAGI (reference sequence). The CDR3 has 15 amino acids. CDR3 sequence reads: CASAIKGGQTDTQYF. The CDR3 coding sequence is TGTGCCAGCGCTATCAAGGGGGGGCAAACAGATACGCAGTATTTT.

This clone has a single count. The gene calls are TRBV11-2 and TRBJ1-1; maybe TRBD1 (6 bases). The CDR3 covers 15 residues. CDR1 and CDR2 (germline): SGHAT, FQNNGV. The V end was cut by 4 bases, the J end by 1 base, with 13 bases between. CDR3 DNA: TGTGCCAGCAGCTCCTGGACAGAAGGGAACACTGAAGCTTTCTTT. It translates to CASSSWTEGNTEAFF.

In its sample, this clone was seen once. The genes are TRBV5-1 and TRBJ2-5, with a possible D match to TRBD1 (6 bases). Trimming removed 4 bases from V and 3 bases from J, with 19 bases in between. The length of the CDR3 is 16 residues. The germline V gene has CDR1 SGHRS and CDR2 YFSETQ. The CDR3 region is CASSMSWDTSEETQYF. The CDR3 DNA sequence: TGCGCCAGCAGCATGAGCTGGGACACCTCAGAAGAGACCCAGTACTTC. The complete variable domain, with remaining parts taken from reference TRBV5-1 and TRBJ2-5, reads KAGVTQTPRYLIKTRGQQVTLSCSPISGHRSVSWYQQTPGQGLQFLFEYFSETQRNKGNFPGRFSGRQFSNSRSEMNVSTLELGDSALYLCASSMSWDTSEETQYFGPGTRLLVL.

The rearrangement links TRBV30 to TRBJ2-1, with a possible D match to TRBD2 (5 bases). Trimming removed 4 bases from V and 3 bases from J, with 7 bases in between. The length of the CDR3 is 12 residues. Germline CDR1 reads GTSNPN; CDR2 reads SVGIG (reference sequence). The CDR3 loop is CAWTGSYNEQFF. The CDR3 bases are TGTGCCTGGACGGGGAGCTACAATGAGCAGTTCTTC.

The chain combines TRBV10-2 with TRBJ2-5, with 10 bases lining up with TRBD2. The CDR3 runs to 18 residues. The J segment lost 2 bases and the V segment lost 0 bases, leaving 9 bases of the junction unmatched. CDR1 WSHSY and CDR2 SAAADI come from the germline V gene. This CDR3 reads CASSESWVAGGLQETQYF. The CDR3 DNA reads TGCGCCAGCAGTGAGTCTTGGGTAGCGGGGGGTTTACAAGAGACCCAGTACTTC.

V is TRBV21-1 and J is TRBJ1-5; the DNA was not used to check the table's D call, TRBD1. TRBV21-1 is a recognized pseudogene. The CDR3 spans 15 residues. CDR3 amino acids: CASSNGPTGDQPQHF. The DNA for the CDR3 is TGTGCCAGCAGCAATGGGCCGACAGGGGATCAGCCCCAGCATTTT.

CDR3 amino acids: CASSEDRARDEQFF. The CDR3, as DNA: TGTGCCAGCAGCGAGGACAGGGCACGCGATGAGCAGTTCTTC. The J gene is TRBJ2-1, the V gene TRBV6-6, with 8 bases aligning to TRBD1. Germline V gene data show CDR1 as MNHNY and CDR2 as SVGAGI (reference sequence). V was pared by 6 bases and J by 8 bases, with 9 bases of the junction left unmatched. This CDR3 comprises 14 residues.

This chain connects TRBV19 to TRBJ1-4, with D tentatively TRBD1 (6 bases). Trimming pared 3 bases from V and 6 bases from J, leaving 14 bases between. The CDR3 has 15 amino acids. CDR1 is LNHDA, CDR2 SQIVND, per germline (reference sequence). The CDR3 coding sequence is TGTGCCAGTAGTATTATGACAGGAGGGGATGAAAAACTGTTTTTT. Encoded protein: CASSIMTGGDEKLFF.

The chain has TRBV6-5 and TRBJ2-2; tentatively, D is TRBD1 or TRBD2 (5 bases each). The CDR3 loop spans 15 amino acids. V shed 5 bases and J shed 3 bases, with 13 bases lying between them. Germline loops: CDR1 MNHEY, CDR2 SVGAGI. The CDR3 loop reads CASSPGADDTGELFF. In DNA form, the CDR3 reads TGTGCCAGCAGTCCCGGGGCTGATGACACCGGGGAGCTGTTTTTT.

The chain recombines TRBV6-5 with TRBJ2-7; the D gene is possibly TRBD2 (7 bases). Germline CDR1 is MNHEY and CDR2 is SVGAGI. V was pared by 6 bases and J by 5 bases, with 17 bases between. This CDR3 is 14 amino acids long. The CDR3 sequence is CASSPRGGAHEQYV. The CDR3 DNA follows: TGTGCCAGCAGCCCTAGGGGGGGGGCCCACGAGCAGTACGTC.

The chain links TRBV29-1 to TRBJ2-7; D may be TRBD1 or TRBD2 (7 bases each). CDR3 length: 16 amino acids. Germline-derived CDR1 and CDR2 are SQVTM and ANQGSEA. Trimming left V 6 bases short and J 2 bases short, with 23 bases between. CDR3 DNA sequence: TGCAGCGTCACCAGGGGGGCCCCCGGGACTACCTACGAGCAGTACTTC. It translates to CSVTRGAPGTTYEQYF.

With regard to this clone: Other DNA sequences in this sample translate to the same CDR3. This chain links TRBV5-1 with TRBJ1-1; 7 bases are a match to TRBD1. The CDR3 is made up of 15 amino acids. CDR1 SGHRS and CDR2 YFSETQ come from the germline V gene. V dropped 1 base and J dropped 3; count of bases not matched to a gene: 6. In DNA form, the CDR3 reads TGCGCCAGCAGCTTGAAGGAACAGGGGCACACTGAAGCTTTCTTT. This translates into CASSLKEQGHTEAFF.

The V gene is TRBV2, the J gene TRBJ1-5; 8 bases are shared with TRBD1. Looked up from germline, CDR1 is SNHLY and CDR2 is FYNNEI. With 4 bases clipped from V and 4 bases from J, the junction kept 6 bases outside the gene matches. This CDR3 region has 15 residues. CDR3 DNA sequence: TGTGCCAGCAGTGGGCGGACAGGGAGAAATCAGCCCCAGCATTTT. This sequence encodes CASSGRTGRNQPQHF. Together with reference TRBV2 and TRBJ1-5, the CDR3 gives the full variable domain: EPEVTQTPSHQVTQMGQEVILRCVPISNHLYFYWYRQILGQKVEFLVSFYNNEISEKSEIFDDQFSVERPDGSNFTLKIRSTKLEDSAMYFCASSGRTGRNQPQHFGDGTRLSIL.

CDR3: CASSFSARDSYEQYF. As DNA, the CDR3 is TGTGCCAGTAGTTTCTCGGCCCGGGACAGCTACGAGCAGTACTTC. The V call is TRBV19, the J call TRBJ2-7, with 7 bases matching TRBD1. V dropped 5 bases and J dropped 3; count of bases not matched to a gene: 10. Germline assignment: CDR1 LNHDA and CDR2 SQIVND (reference sequence). The CDR3 length is 15 residues.

This clone has more than one count but fewer than ten. The rearrangement links TRBV7-8 to TRBJ1-5; D unresolved. The CDR3 runs 16 residues. Per germline, CDR1 SGHVS and CDR2 FQNEAQ. V was pared by 5 bases and J by 4 bases, with 18 bases between. CDR3 protein: CASSIRLSVTNQPQHF. DNA of the CDR3: TGTGCCAGCAGCATACGACTGTCCGTCACTAATCAGCCCCAGCATTTT.

The J gene is TRBJ2-5, the V gene TRBV5-1, with 11 bases matching TRBD2. Trimming at V came to 4 bases and at J to 2 bases, leaving 7 bases not matched to a gene. The CDR3 spans 16 residues. Germline CDR1 and CDR2: SGHRS and YFSETQ. This chain's CDR3 is CASSPRLAGLQETQYF. CDR3 DNA: TGCGCCAGCAGCCCAAGACTAGCGGGGTTACAAGAGACCCAGTACTTC.

The gene calls are TRBV2 and TRBJ2-7; the match to TRBD2 covers 10 bases. Looked up from germline, CDR1 is SNHLY and CDR2 is FYNNEI. V shed 7 bases and J 3 bases; nucleotides not matched to a gene: 6. This CDR3 has 14 residues. For the CDR3, the DNA is TGTGCCAGCACTTCTAGCGGGGGAGACTACGAGCAGTACGTC. This encodes CASTSSGGDYEQYV.

This clone was observed a single time. The rearrangement links TRBV5-1 to TRBJ1-1, with D unclear. V gave up 3 bases and J gave up 3 bases, with 9 bases separating them. Per the germline V gene, CDR1 is SGHRS and CDR2 is YFSETQ. The CDR3 loop spans 13 amino acids. The CDR3 reads CASSYGDDTEAFF. DNA of the CDR3: TGCGCCAGCAGCTATGGGGATGACACTGAAGCTTTCTTT.

This clone appeared once. The chain joins TRBV21-1 to TRBJ2-7. TRBV21-1 is tagged as a pseudogene. This CDR3 is 14 amino acids long. CDR3 nucleotide sequence: TGTGCCAGCAGCAAAGAGGCGACCTCCTACGAGCAGTACGTC. Protein product: CASSKEATSYEQYV.

In this sample, this clone is medium-sized. The chain carries TRBV6-1 and TRBJ1-6; D call uncertain. This CDR3 is built from 14 residues. The germline CDR1 and CDR2 sequences are MNHNS and SASEGT. Between the trimmed V and J ends, which lost 4 bases and 6 bases, there was a span of 10 bases. CDR3 DNA: TGTGCCAGCAGTGTCGAGGGTAGTAATTCACCCCTCCACTTT. It specifies CASSVEGSNSPLHF.

CDR3 sequence (DNA): TGTGCCAGTCGGGGGGCAGGTCTAGTCGGGGAGCTGTTTTTT. Residues: CASRGAGLVGELFF. V usage is TRBV19 and J usage is TRBJ2-2, with D tentatively TRBD2 (7 bases). The CDR3 length is 14 residues. Per germline, CDR1 LNHDA and CDR2 SQIVND (reference sequence). V was clipped by 8 bases and J by 7 bases, with 17 bases between them.

This chain links TRBV5-4 with TRBJ2-7, with D possibly TRBD1 on 6 matching bases. The length of the CDR3 is 11 residues. Trimming removed 7 bases at V and 5 bases at J, with 10 bases between. Germline CDR1 reads SGHNT; CDR2 reads YYREEE (reference sequence). The CDR3 is CASSTGNEQYV. CDR3 coding DNA: TGTGCCAGCTCGACAGGAAACGAGCAGTACGTC.

The CDR3 here is CASSQIGQDRGYGYTF. The DNA of the CDR3 is TGTGCCAGCAGCCAGATAGGACAGGATCGGGGCTATGGCTACACCTTC. The chain is built from TRBV4-2 and TRBJ1-2; 7 nucleotides align to TRBD1. The CDR3 is 16 residues long. The V and J ends lost 3 bases and 4 bases, in that order; junction bases with no gene match: 11. Germline lookup yields CDR1 LGHNA and CDR2 YNFKEQ.

This chain uses TRBV14 with TRBJ2-7; D gene uncertain. The CDR3 covers 12 residues. Germline loops: CDR1 SGHDN, CDR2 FVKESK. V was trimmed by 2 bases and J by 4 bases, leaving 6 bases between them. CDR3 bases: TGTGCCAGCAGCCAATCAAGGTACGAGCAGTACTTC. As protein: CASSQSRYEQYF.

The J gene is TRBJ2-5, the V gene TRBV10-1; 9 nucleotides line up with TRBD2. The CDR3 consists of 16 residues. CDR1 is WNHNN and CDR2 is SYGVQD in the germline V gene (reference sequence). Trimming at V came to 3 bases and at J to 5 bases, leaving 10 bases not matched to a gene. As DNA, the CDR3 is TGCGCCAGCAGTGAAGCGGCTAGCGGGGACCGGGAGACCCAGTACTTC. Translated: CASSEAASGDRETQYF.

The rearrangement joins TRBV6-1 to TRBJ2-7; D might be TRBD1 or TRBD2, each matching 7 bases. Germline CDR1 MNHNS, CDR2 SASEGT. The CDR3 covers 15 residues. Trimming removed 1 base from V and 7 bases from J, with 17 bases in between. CDR3 residues: CASSEEGGGPREQYV. DNA of the CDR3: TGTGCCAGCAGTGAAGAGGGAGGGGGCCCGCGAGAGCAGTACGTC.

The chain joins TRBV29-1 to TRBJ1-4, with 10 bases fitting TRBD1. The trim removed 5 bases at V and 3 bases at J, leaving 6 bases unmatched. Germline CDR1 reads SQVTM; CDR2 reads ANQGSEA. The CDR3 has 15 amino acids. CDR3 coding DNA: TGCAGCGTTCGGGACAGGGGTTGGGCTAATGAAAAACTGTTTTTT. It yields the protein CSVRDRGWANEKLFF.

V gene TRBV6-1 combines with J gene TRBJ1-1; D is perhaps TRBD1 (5 bases). Deletions cut 3 bases from V and 1 base from J, with 6 bases between. CDR1 is MNHNS and CDR2 is SASEGT in the germline V gene. The length of the CDR3 is 13 residues. The CDR3 protein is CASSDRANTEAFF. CDR3 in DNA: TGTGCCAGCAGTGACAGGGCGAACACTGAAGCTTTCTTT.